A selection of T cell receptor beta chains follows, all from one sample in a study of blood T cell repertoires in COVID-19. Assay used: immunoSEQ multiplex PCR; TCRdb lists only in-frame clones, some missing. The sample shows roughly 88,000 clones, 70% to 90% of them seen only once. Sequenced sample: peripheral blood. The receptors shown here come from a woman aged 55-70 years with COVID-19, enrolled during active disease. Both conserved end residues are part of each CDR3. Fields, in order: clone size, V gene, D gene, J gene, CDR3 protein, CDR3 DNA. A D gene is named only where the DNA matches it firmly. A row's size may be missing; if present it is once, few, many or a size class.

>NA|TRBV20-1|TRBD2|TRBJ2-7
CSASRSGAGEQYF
TGCAGTGCTAGTCGTAGCGGGGCGGGTGAGCAGTACTTC
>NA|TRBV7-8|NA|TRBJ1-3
CASSLAQFRESGNTIYF
TGTGCCAGCAGCTTAGCGCAATTTAGGGAGTCCGGAAACACCATATATTTT
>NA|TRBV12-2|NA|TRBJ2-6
CASRLADRSGANVLTF
TGTGCAAGTCGCTTAGCCGACAGGTCTGGGGCCAACGTCCTGACTTTC
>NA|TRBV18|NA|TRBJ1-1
CASSPADRALEAFF
TGTGCCAGCTCACCCGCGGACAGAGCCTTGGAAGCTTTCTTT
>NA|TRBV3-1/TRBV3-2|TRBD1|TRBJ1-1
CASSQAGTGGMYTEAFF
TGTGCCAGCAGCCAAGCCGGGACAGGGGGGATGTACACTGAAGCTTTCTTT
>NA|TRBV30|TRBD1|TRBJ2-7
CAWSDRVIPYEQYF
TGTGCCTGGAGCGACAGGGTAATTCCCTACGAGCAGTACTTC
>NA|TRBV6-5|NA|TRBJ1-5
CASRVTQGSNQPQHF
TGTGCCAGCAGGGTGACGCAGGGGAGCAATCAGCCCCAGCATTTT
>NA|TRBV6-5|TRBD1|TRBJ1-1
CASRATGKTEAFF
TGTGCCAGCAGGGCGACAGGGAAGACTGAAGCTTTCTTT
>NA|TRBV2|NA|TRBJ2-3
CASSASGGTDTQYF
TGTGCCAGCAGTGCGTCAGGGGGCACAGATACGCAGTATTTT
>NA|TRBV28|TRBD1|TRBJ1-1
CASPGQGNTEAFF
TGTGCCAGCCCCGGACAGGGGAACACTGAAGCTTTCTTT
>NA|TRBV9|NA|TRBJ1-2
CASRPVANYGYTF
TGTGCCAGCAGACCCGTAGCTAACTATGGCTACACCTTC
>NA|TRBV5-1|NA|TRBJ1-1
CASSAGDMNTEAFF
TGCGCCAGCAGCGCAGGGGACATGAACACTGAAGCTTTCTTT
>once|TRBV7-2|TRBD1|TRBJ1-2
CASSPRDRLYGYTF
TGTGCCAGCAGCCCCCGGGACAGACTCTATGGCTACACCTTC
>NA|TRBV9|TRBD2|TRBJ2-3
CASSDAGGRGTDTQYF
TGTGCCAGCAGCGACGCGGGGGGTAGGGGCACAGATACGCAGTATTTT
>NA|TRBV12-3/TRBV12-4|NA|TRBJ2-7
CASSFVLEGQYF
TGTGCCAGCAGTTTTGTTCTGGAGGGGCAGTACTTC
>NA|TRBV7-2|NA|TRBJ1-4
CASSLVGGLGEKLFF
TGTGCCAGCAGCTTAGTCGGGGGTTTGGGCGAAAAACTGTTTTTT
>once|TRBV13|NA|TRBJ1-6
CASSSWDIDSYNSPLHF
TGTGCCAGCAGCTCGTGGGACATCGACTCCTATAATTCACCCCTCCACTTT
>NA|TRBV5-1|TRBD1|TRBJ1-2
CASSFRVGTGPQNPF
TGCGCCAGCAGCTTTAGGGTCGGGACAGGGCCCCAAAATCCCTTC
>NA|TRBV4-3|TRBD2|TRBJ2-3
CASSQVWREGGTQYF
TGCGCCAGCAGCCAAGTCTGGAGGGAGGGTGGTACGCAGTATTTT
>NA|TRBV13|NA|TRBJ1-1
CASSFRRGGVVTEAFF
TGTGCCAGCAGCTTTCGACGTGGGGGCGTTGTTACTGAAGCTTTCTTT
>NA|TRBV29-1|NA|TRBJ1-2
CSVEEAGSDGYTF
TGCAGCGTTGAGGAGGCGGGGTCCGATGGCTACACCTTC
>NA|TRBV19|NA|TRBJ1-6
CASSTGQRSPLHF
TGTGCCAGTAGTACCGGACAACGATCACCCCTCCACTTT
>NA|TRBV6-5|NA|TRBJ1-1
CASRWGLGSEAFF
TGTGCCAGCAGGTGGGGTCTCGGGAGTGAAGCTTTCTTT
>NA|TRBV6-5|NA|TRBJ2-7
CASRQGQYEQYF
TGTGCCAGCAGACAGGGTCAATACGAGCAGTACTTC
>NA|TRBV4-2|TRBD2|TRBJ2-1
CASSQDRGGSSYNEQFF
TGTGCCAGCAGCCAAGATCGGGGGGGAAGCTCCTACAATGAGCAGTTCTTC
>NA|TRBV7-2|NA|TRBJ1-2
CASSLGGSTYGYTF
TGTGCCAGCAGCTTAGGGGGCAGTACCTATGGCTACACCTTC
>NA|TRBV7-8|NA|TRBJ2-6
CASSLVGGSGANVLTF
TGTGCCAGCAGCTTAGTAGGAGGGTCAGGGGCCAACGTCCTGACTTTC
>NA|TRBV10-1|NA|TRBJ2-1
CASSRQGTPEFF
TGCGCCAGCAGTAGACAAGGGACTCCCGAGTTCTTC
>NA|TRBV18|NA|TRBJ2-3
CASHGGSSDTQYF
TGTGCCAGCCACGGAGGGTCGTCCGATACGCAGTATTTT
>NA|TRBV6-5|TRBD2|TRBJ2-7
CASSYGGTSGYYEQYF
TGTGCCAGCAGTTACGGGGGGACTAGCGGTTACTACGAGCAGTACTTC
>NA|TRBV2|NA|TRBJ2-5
CASSASAGVGETQYF
TGTGCCAGCAGTGCGTCGGCAGGGGTTGGGGAGACCCAGTACTTC
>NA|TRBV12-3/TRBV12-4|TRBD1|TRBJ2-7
CASRDRNSYEQYF
TGTGCCAGCAGGGACAGGAACTCCTACGAGCAGTACTTC
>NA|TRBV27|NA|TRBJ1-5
CASSSKENQPQHF
TGTGCCAGCAGTTCAAAGGAGAATCAGCCCCAGCATTTT
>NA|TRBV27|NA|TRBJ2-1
CASSLRGKNEQFF
TGTGCCAGCAGTCTCCGGGGTAAAAATGAGCAGTTCTTC
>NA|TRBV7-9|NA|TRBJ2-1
CASSTTGRGSYNEQFF
TGTGCCAGCAGCACCACAGGACGCGGCTCCTACAATGAGCAGTTCTTC
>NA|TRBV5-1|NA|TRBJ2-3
CASSFGEGTDTQYF
TGCGCCAGCAGCTTCGGGGAGGGCACAGATACGCAGTATTTT
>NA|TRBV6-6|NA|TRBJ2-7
CAVATSGPYEQYF
TGTGCCGTCGCGACTTCAGGGCCCTACGAGCAGTACTTC
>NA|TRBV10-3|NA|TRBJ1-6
CAISGNNNSPLHF
TGTGCCATCAGTGGTAACAATAATTCACCCCTCCACTTT
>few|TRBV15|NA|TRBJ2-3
CATSTGISTDTQYF
TGTGCCACCAGCACGGGGATTAGCACAGATACGCAGTATTTT
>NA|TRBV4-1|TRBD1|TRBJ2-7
CASSQVRDRRPPEQYF
TGCGCCAGCAGCCAGGTCCGGGACAGGAGGCCCCCCGAGCAGTACTTC
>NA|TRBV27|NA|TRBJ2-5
CASSWRGRGGETQYF
TGTGCCAGCAGTTGGAGGGGTCGAGGAGGGGAGACCCAGTACTTC
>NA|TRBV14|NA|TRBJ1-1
CASSQFFSEAFF
TGTGCCAGCAGCCAATTTTTTAGTGAAGCTTTCTTT
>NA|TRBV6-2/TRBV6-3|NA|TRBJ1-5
CASSSWTDSNQPQHF
TGTGCCAGCAGTTCCTGGACAGATAGCAATCAGCCCCAGCATTTT
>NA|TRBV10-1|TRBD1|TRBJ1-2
CASTPRRQGGGYGYTF
TGCGCCAGCACCCCTAGGCGACAGGGGGGGGGCTATGGCTACACCTTC
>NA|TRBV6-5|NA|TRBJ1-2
CASTPRPGFYGYTF
TGTGCCAGCACCCCCCGCCCAGGTTTCTATGGCTACACCTTC
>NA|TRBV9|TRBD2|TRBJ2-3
CASSDGTSGSTDTQYF
TGTGCCAGCAGCGACGGGACTAGCGGGAGCACAGATACGCAGTATTTT
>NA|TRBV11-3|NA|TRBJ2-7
CASSETRASEQYF
TGTGCCAGCAGCGAAACCAGGGCGAGCGAGCAGTACTTC
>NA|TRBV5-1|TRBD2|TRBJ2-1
CASWTGGGAENEQFF
TGCGCCAGCTGGACGGGCGGGGGGGCGGAAAATGAGCAGTTCTTC
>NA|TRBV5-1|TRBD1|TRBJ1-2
CASSLRAGGDNGYTF
TGCGCCAGCAGCTTGCGAGCAGGGGGCGATAATGGCTACACCTTC
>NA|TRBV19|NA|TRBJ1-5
CASRAGRDGNQPQHF
TGTGCCAGTAGGGCCGGGAGGGACGGCAATCAGCCCCAGCATTTT
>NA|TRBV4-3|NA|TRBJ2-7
CASSQARAYEQYF
TGCGCCAGCAGCCAAGCGCGTGCATACGAGCAGTACTTC
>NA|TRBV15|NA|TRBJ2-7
CATSRERKSYEQYF
TGTGCCACCAGCAGAGAGAGGAAATCCTACGAGCAGTACTTC
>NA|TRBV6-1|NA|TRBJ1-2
CASSESGGTYGYTF
TGTGCCAGCAGTGAATCCGGGGGGACCTATGGCTACACCTTC